This T cell receptor beta chain emerged from a study of blood T cell repertoires in COVID-19. Only in-frame clones appear in the TCRdb table, and some are missing; sequencing was by immunoSEQ multiplex PCR. The sample carries 75,000 to 100,000 clones, about 86% recorded once. Trimming removed 3 bases at V and 5 bases at J, with 14 bases between. The CDR3 is 15 residues long. Germline V gene data show CDR1 as SGHAT and CDR2 as FQNNGV. What was sequenced was peripheral blood. The TCR originated in a man older than 75 with acute or convalescent COVID-19. The rearrangement uses TRBV11-2 and TRBJ2-1; D possibly corresponds to TRBD2 (7 bases). The CDR3 is CASSLGRGGNNEQFF. CDR3 coding DNA: TGTGCCAGCAGCTTGGGCCGCGGGGGCAACAATGAGCAGTTCTTC.